Shown below are 28 T cell receptor beta chains from a single sample sequenced in a study of vaccination effects on CD4 cells after COVID-19. These receptors have no identified antigens. Sequencing was preceded by expansion of antigen-specific CD4+ T cells with viral peptide pools in the ViraFEST assay. Once cultured for nine to ten days, the cells underwent separation to obtain CD4+ T cells. No vaccinee had earlier SARS-CoV-2 infection, and nucleocapsid antibodies were negative. Method: immunoSEQ multiplex PCR; TCRdb's copy keeps in-frame clones and lacks some. The sample has tens of thousands of clones, approximately 70% seen once. This material consisted of CD4+ T cells from PBMCs cultured with HCoV-NL63 spike peptides, taken before COVID-19 vaccination. The receptors derive from a human donor who received a COVID-19 vaccine.

The V gene is TRBV5-1, the J gene TRBJ2-7; 12 bases match TRBD2. The junction had 16 bases not matched to a gene; V was cut back by 4 bases and J by 5 bases. The CDR3 runs 18 residues. In germline, CDR1 is SGHRS, CDR2 YFSETQ. CDR3 bases: TGCGCCAGCAGCCAAAGGTGGCTTTCTAGCGGGAGGGCCCACGAGCAGTACTTC. Translating it yields CASSQRWLSSGRAHEQYF.

There are a few counts of this clone. The chain recombines TRBV5-4 with TRBJ2-7, with 11 positions matching TRBD1. CDR3 length: 15 residues. J lost 2 bases, V lost 0 bases, and 1 base had no gene match. Germline loops: CDR1 SGHNT, CDR2 YYREEE (reference sequence). The CDR3 loop is CASSLEGQGAYEQYF. The CDR3 coding sequence is TGTGCCAGCAGCTTGGAGGGACAGGGGGCCTACGAGCAGTACTTC.

The V gene is TRBV7-2, the J gene TRBJ2-7, with D unclear. The germline V gene has CDR1 SGHTA and CDR2 FQGNSA. Trimming took off 2 bases at V and 1 base at J, with 9 bases between the two ends. The CDR3 spans 14 residues. CDR3 amino acids: CASSLKATSYEQYF. The DNA of the CDR3 is TGTGCCAGCAGCTTAAAGGCGACGTCCTACGAGCAGTACTTC.

The CDR3 nucleotides are TGTGCCGGAGGGATCGGAGGGCTAGCGGGAGGGAAAGAGACCCAGTACTTC. Residues: CAGGIGGLAGGKETQYF. The chain links TRBV7-2 to TRBJ2-5; 12 bases line up with TRBD2. The germline V gene has CDR1 SGHTA and CDR2 FQGNSA. V shed 11 bases and J 3 bases; nucleotides not matched to a gene: 16. The CDR3 has 17 amino acids.

The chain has TRBV23-1 and TRBJ1-6; D unresolved. TRBV23-1 is flagged as an ORF with uncertain function. The CDR3 loop spans 15 amino acids. The V end was cut by 6 bases, the J end by 0 bases, with 9 bases between. The CDR3 DNA sequence: TGCGCCAGCAGGGTAGTGAGCTCCTATAATTCACCCCTCCACTTT. Encoded protein: CASRVVSSYNSPLHF.

The chain is built from TRBV2 and TRBJ2-3; D possibly uses TRBD1 or TRBD2 (6 bases each). The CDR3 loop spans 15 amino acids. Germline V lookup: CDR1 SNHLY, CDR2 FYNNEI. The ends were cut back, 9 bases at V and 2 bases at J, with 18 bases in the middle. The CDR3 loop reads CASLEGVINTDTQYF. The CDR3 region has the DNA TGTGCCAGTTTGGAGGGGGTTATAAACACAGATACGCAGTATTTT.

This clone has more than one count but fewer than ten. CDR3 nucleotides: TGTGCCAGCAGTCCGACAGGGGGCTACTATGGCTACACCTTC. Its protein product is CASSPTGGYYGYTF. The rearrangement uses TRBV7-8 and TRBJ1-2; 10 bases line up with TRBD1. The germline V gene encodes CDR1 SGHVS and CDR2 FQNEAQ. There are 14 residues in the CDR3. V dropped 6 bases and J dropped 3; count of bases not matched to a gene: 4.

J is TRBJ2-3 and V is TRBV4-3; TRBD2 matches at 8 bases. V trimming: 0 bases; J trimming: 2 bases; junction bases outside the gene matches: 4. The CDR3 spans 16 residues. From germline, CDR1 is LGHNA and CDR2 YSLEER. The CDR3 DNA sequence: TGCGCCAGCAGCCAAGATCGGGGGGGACTCACAGATACGCAGTATTTT. As protein: CASSQDRGGLTDTQYF.

V is TRBV5-1 and J is TRBJ1-3; D gene uncertain. The length of the CDR3 is 14 residues. V was clipped by 2 bases and J by 3 bases, with 9 bases between them. Germline assignment: CDR1 SGHRS and CDR2 YFSETQ. This CDR3 is CASSLGRSGNTIYF. As DNA, the CDR3 is TGCGCCAGCAGCTTAGGACGGAGTGGAAACACCATATATTTT.

The chain employs TRBV18 and TRBJ1-6; unclear D gene. The CDR3 runs to 12 residues. Per germline, CDR1 KGHSH and CDR2 LQKENI. The germline V and J ends were trimmed by 0 bases and 10 bases, with 4 bases remaining between them. CDR3 protein: CASSPPGSPLHF. CDR3 coding DNA: TGTGCCAGCTCACCACCCGGCTCACCCCTCCACTTT.

CDR3: CASGTGSQETQYF. The CDR3 coding sequence is TGCGCCAGCGGTACCGGGTCACAAGAGACCCAGTACTTC. The rearrangement joins TRBV5-1 to TRBJ2-5; the D is unclear. Germline CDR1 SGHRS, CDR2 YFSETQ. V was pared by 7 bases and J by 2 bases, with 12 bases between. CDR3 length: 13 amino acids.

This clone showed up just once. As DNA, the CDR3 is TGTGCCAGTAGTATTCCGGGACAGTATAATTCACCCCTCCACTTT. Its protein is CASSIPGQYNSPLHF. This chain uses TRBV19 with TRBJ1-6, with TRBD1 matching 7 bases. Per germline, CDR1 LNHDA and CDR2 SQIVND (reference sequence). The CDR3 spans 15 residues. Germline trimming cut 3 bases from V and 4 bases from J; bases unmatched to any gene: 3.

This clone came up a few times. This sequence joins TRBV6-5 and TRBJ1-6; D is undetermined. Germline values: CDR1 MNHEY, CDR2 SVGAGI. The CDR3 runs 11 residues. V dropped 2 bases and J dropped 11 bases, with 4 bases sitting between them. The CDR3 loop is CASSYMTPLHF. The CDR3 nucleotides read TGTGCCAGCAGTTACATGACACCCCTCCACTTT.

This chain joins TRBV28 and TRBJ1-3; tentatively, D is TRBD1 (6 bases). Germline V gene sequence: CDR1 MDHEN, CDR2 SYDVKM. Trimming shortened V by 7 bases and J by 2 bases, and 12 bases separated the two germline ends. The CDR3 is made up of 14 amino acids. In DNA form, the CDR3 reads TGTGCCAGCATATCGGGGGCGCCTGGAAACACCATATATTTT. Translating gives CASISGAPGNTIYF.

The chain combines TRBV2 with TRBJ2-5, with a weak D call TRBD2 (6 bases). CDR1 is SNHLY, CDR2 FYNNEI, per germline. V was trimmed by 8 bases and J by 1 base, leaving 11 bases between them. CDR3 size: 13 residues. The CDR3 nucleotides read TGTGCCAGCGCTTGGGACTCCCAAGAGACCCAGTACTTC. Protein product: CASAWDSQETQYF.

V is TRBV2 and J is TRBJ1-4; TRBD1 matches at 10 bases. The V gene's germline CDR1 is SNHLY and CDR2 FYNNEI. J lost 5 bases, V lost 1 base, and 1 base had no gene match. CDR3 size: 15 residues. The CDR3 spells CASSEGGQGNEKLFF. CDR3 coding DNA: TGTGCCAGCAGTGAAGGGGGACAGGGGAATGAAAAACTGTTTTTT.

The genes are TRBV6-4 and TRBJ1-2; D unclear. CDR1 and CDR2 (germline): MRHNA, SNTAGT. The CDR3 is made up of 13 amino acids. V lost 3 bases and J lost 0, with 5 bases in between. The CDR3 sequence: CASSEQPNYGYTF. DNA for the CDR3: TGTGCCAGCAGTGAACAGCCTAACTATGGCTACACCTTC.

The chain couples TRBV19 to TRBJ1-4, with 8 positions matching TRBD1. The CDR3 runs to 14 residues. Germline assignment: CDR1 LNHDA and CDR2 SQIVND (reference sequence). The junction had 12 bases not matched to a gene; V was cut back by 8 bases and J by 10 bases. Here the CDR3 DNA reads TGTGCCAGTTCCACAGGGGGAGTGCATGGAAAACTGTTTTTT. It codes for CASSTGGVHGKLFF. Combining the CDR3 with reference TRBV19 and TRBJ1-4 gives the whole variable domain DGGITQSPKYLFRKEGQNVTLSCEQNLNHDAMYWYRQDPGQGLRLIYYSQIVNDFQKGDIAEGYSVSREKKESFPLTVTSAQKNPTAFYLCASSTGGVHGKLFFGSGTQLSVL.

The rearrangement uses TRBV3-1 (or the pseudogene TRBV3-2) and TRBJ2-1; D not resolved. This CDR3 comprises 14 residues. Per germline, CDR1 LGHDT and CDR2 YNNKEL (reference sequence). The V and J ends lost 0 bases and 9 bases respectively, with 12 bases between them. CDR3 sequence (DNA): TGTGCCAGCAGCCAAGATGGCCAGATAGGTGAGCAGTTCTTC. It yields the protein CASSQDGQIGEQFF.

The chain has TRBV6-5 and TRBJ2-1, with 10 bases fitting TRBD2. The CDR3 covers 15 residues. The germline gives CDR1 MNHEY, CDR2 SVGAGI. The V gene end was trimmed by 8 bases and the J gene end by 10 bases; junction bases not matched to a gene: 14. The CDR3 loop reads CASWGPSRAGGEQFF. The CDR3 DNA reads as TGTGCCAGCTGGGGCCCATCAAGAGCGGGAGGGGAGCAGTTCTTC.

V is TRBV4-2 and J is TRBJ2-4, with a tentative D call TRBD2 (5 bases). The CDR3 length is 13 residues. The germline CDR1 and CDR2 sequences are LGHNA and YNFKEQ. Trimming took 2 bases from V and 12 from J, leaving 14 bases between them. This CDR3 is CASSQSDGENQYF. CDR3 DNA sequence: TGTGCCAGCAGCCAATCCGATGGGGAGAATCAGTACTTC.

The V call is TRBV19, the J call TRBJ2-7, with 12 nucleotides matching TRBD1. The CDR3 spans 15 residues. The V and J ends lost 4 bases and 5 bases, in that order; junction bases with no gene match: 6. In germline, CDR1 is LNHDA, CDR2 SQIVND (reference sequence). CDR3 loop: CASSTEGQGAHEQYF. The CDR3 region has the DNA TGTGCCAGTAGTACAGAGGGACAGGGGGCGCACGAGCAGTACTTC. The full variable domain, in which reference TRBV19 and TRBJ2-7 provide the parts outside the CDR3, is DGGITQSPKYLFRKEGQNVTLSCEQNLNHDAMYWYRQDPGQGLRLIYYSQIVNDFQKGDIAEGYSVSREKKESFPLTVTSAQKNPTAFYLCASSTEGQGAHEQYFGPGTRLTVT.

The rearrangement joins TRBV5-1 to TRBJ2-4; 9 bases are shared with TRBD2. Germline lookup yields CDR1 SGHRS and CDR2 YFSETQ. The CDR3 has 16 amino acids. The V and J ends lost 0 bases and 8 bases, in that order; junction bases with no gene match: 9. This chain's CDR3 is CASSLEVSSGRDIQYF. The CDR3 DNA reads as TGCGCCAGCAGCTTGGAGGTCAGTAGCGGGAGAGACATTCAGTACTTC.

The genes are TRBV19 and TRBJ2-7; perhaps TRBD1 as D (6 bases). Trimming removed 4 bases from V and 4 bases from J, with 17 bases in between. The CDR3 is 15 amino acids. Germline loops: CDR1 LNHDA, CDR2 SQIVND (reference sequence). The CDR3 nucleotides read TGTGCCAGTAGTACCCACCTGACAGGCCGGTACGAGCAGTACTTC. Translation: CASSTHLTGRYEQYF.

This chain uses TRBV30 with TRBJ1-6; TRBD1 is a possible D gene (6 bases). In germline, CDR1 is GTSNPN, CDR2 SVGIG (reference sequence). Trimming cost V 4 bases and J 6 bases, with 19 bases left between them. The CDR3 length is 16 residues. As DNA, the CDR3 is TGTGCCTGGACGACCCGGGGGGGCCAGTTTAATTCACCCCTCCACTTT. It codes for CAWTTRGGQFNSPLHF.

There are a few counts of this clone. The V and J genes are TRBV7-9 and TRBJ1-1; D gene ambiguous. V dropped 0 bases and J dropped 0 bases, with 2 bases sitting between them. The germline V gene encodes CDR1 SEHNR and CDR2 FQNEAQ (reference sequence). CDR3 length: 13 residues. The chain's CDR3 is CASSLAMNTEAFF. The CDR3, as DNA: TGTGCCAGCAGCTTAGCAATGAACACTGAAGCTTTCTTT. The complete variable domain, with remaining parts taken from reference TRBV7-9 and TRBJ1-1, reads DTGVSQNPRHKITKRGQNVTFRCDPISEHNRLYWYRQTLGQGPEFLTYFQNEAQLEKSRLLSDRFSAERPKGSFSTLEIQRTEQGDSAMYLCASSLAMNTEAFFGQGTRLTVV.

The chain employs TRBV27 and TRBJ2-5, with TRBD2 matching 10 bases. This CDR3 region has 15 residues. V shed 4 bases and J 4 bases; nucleotides not matched to a gene: 6. Per germline, CDR1 MNHEY and CDR2 SMNVEV (reference sequence). CDR3 in amino acids: CASSSELAGRETQYF. Here the CDR3 DNA reads TGTGCCAGCAGTTCAGAACTAGCGGGACGAGAGACCCAGTACTTC.

The chain employs TRBV4-3 and TRBJ1-6; no clear D. Germline V CDR1 and CDR2: LGHNA, YSLEER. CDR3 length: 14 amino acids. Trimming left V 0 bases short and J 8 bases short, with 8 bases between. For the CDR3, the DNA is TGCGCCAGCAGCCAAGATCTGGATCATTCACCCCTCCACTTT. Translated, it gives CASSQDLDHSPLHF.